Following are 24 T cell receptor beta chains from one sample sequenced in a study of blood T cell repertoires in COVID-19. Libraries were prepared by immunoSEQ multiplex PCR; TCRdb keeps only in-frame clonotypes and omits some of them. The table has under 200,000 clones, about 85% seen once. The sequencing sample was made of peripheral blood. These receptors originate from a woman between 45 and 65 years old with COVID-19, enrolled during active disease.

The DNA of the CDR3 is TGTGCCAGCAGCCCCTACGCGGGAGGGGACACTGAAGCTTTCTTT. It is translated as CASSPYAGGDTEAFF. The rearrangement joins TRBV7-6 to TRBJ1-1, with D maybe TRBD1 (5 bases). CDR1 and CDR2 from the germline V gene are SGHVS and FNYEAQ. The CDR3 sequence is 15 residues long. V lost 5 bases and J 3 bases, leaving 16 bases between the germline ends. The full variable domain, in which reference TRBV7-6 and TRBJ1-1 provide the parts outside the CDR3, is GAGVSQSPRYKVTKRGQDVALRCDPISGHVSLYWYRQALGQGPEFLTYFNYEAQQDKSGLPNDRFSAERPEGSISTLTIQRTEQRDSAMYRCASSPYAGGDTEAFFGQGTRLTVV.

This clone has just a few counts. The J gene is TRBJ2-7, the V gene TRBV5-3, with D possibly being TRBD2 (6 bases). TRBV5-3 is marked as an open reading frame, function uncertain. This CDR3 is 13 amino acids long. DNA of the CDR3: TGTGCGTGGGGTGCTCGGGGGACCTACGAGCAGTACTTC. Its protein product is CAWGARGTYEQYF.

This clone appeared a single time. This chain uses TRBV11-2 with TRBJ2-7, with TRBD2 identical over 10 bases. The germline gives CDR1 SGHAT, CDR2 FQNNGV. The CDR3 extends over 16 amino acids. Unmatched junction bases numbered 7, after V lost 0 bases and J lost 5 bases. CDR3 amino acids: CASSLDLSGGADEQYF. In DNA form, the CDR3 reads TGTGCCAGCAGCTTAGATTTAAGCGGGGGGGCAGACGAGCAGTACTTC.

The chain uses TRBV2 and TRBJ2-3, with D possibly matching TRBD1 (7 bases). The germline gives CDR1 SNHLY, CDR2 FYNNEI. V gave up 3 bases and J gave up 6 bases, with 16 bases separating them. This CDR3 region has 15 residues. DNA for the CDR3: TGTGCCAGCAGTGAGGGGGGACAGTTCTTGGATACGCAGTATTTT. This translates into CASSEGGQFLDTQYF.

The genes are TRBV7-2 and TRBJ2-1; TRBD2 is a possible D gene (6 bases). The CDR3 consists of 15 residues. CDR1 SGHTA and CDR2 FQGNSA come from the germline V gene. Trimming removed 1 base from V and 10 bases from J, with 17 bases in between. The CDR3 bases are TGTGCCAGCAGCTTAGACAGCCGGGCCGGGGGAGAGCAGTTCTTC. It is translated as CASSLDSRAGGEQFF.

The rearrangement joins TRBV30 to TRBJ1-6, with D hard to call. Trimming left V 0 bases short and J 5 bases short, with 14 bases between. This CDR3 region has 16 residues. Germline V gene lookup returns CDR1 GTSNPN and CDR2 SVGIG (reference sequence). The CDR3 DNA reads TGTGCCTGGAGTGTAGACCGGGTGGGAGATAATTCACCCCTCCACTTT. It specifies CAWSVDRVGDNSPLHF.

The chain has TRBV30 and TRBJ1-2; the D is unclear. The CDR3 sequence is 12 residues long. V lost 0 bases and J 6 bases, leaving 8 bases between the germline ends. CDR1 GTSNPN and CDR2 SVGIG come from the germline V gene (reference sequence). CDR3 in amino acids: CAWSVGGNGYTF. DNA for the CDR3: TGTGCCTGGAGTGTAGGAGGGAATGGCTACACCTTC.

The genes are TRBV3-1 (or the pseudogene TRBV3-2) and TRBJ2-7; TRBD2 is a possible D gene (5 bases). This CDR3 has 13 amino acids. V lost 1 base and J lost 5, with 9 bases in between. Germline loops: CDR1 LGHDT, CDR2 YNNKEL (reference sequence). The CDR3 sequence is CASSQAGWDEQYF. The CDR3 DNA follows: TGTGCCAGCAGCCAAGCGGGGTGGGACGAGCAGTACTTC.

The rearrangement uses TRBV10-3 and TRBJ2-5, with TRBD1 matching over 8 bases. With V trimmed by 4 bases and J by 5 bases, 12 bases remained unmatched. From germline, CDR1 is ENHRY and CDR2 SYGVKD. CDR3 length equals 16 residues. In nucleotides, the CDR3 is TGTGCCATCAGTGCGACAGGGGATCTGTCTGTTGAGACCCAGTACTTC. Protein product: CAISATGDLSVETQYF.

This chain uses TRBV28 with TRBJ2-5, with 7 bases identical to TRBD1. Germline loops: CDR1 MDHEN, CDR2 SYDVKM. With 2 bases clipped from V and 1 base from J, the junction kept 4 bases outside the gene matches. The CDR3 extends over 15 amino acids. The CDR3 sequence: CASSLRGQTQETQYF. CDR3 nucleotide sequence: TGTGCCAGCAGTTTAAGGGGACAGACCCAAGAGACCCAGTACTTC.

For the CDR3, the DNA is TGTGCCAGCAGCTCCCTGGGGGCTAACTACGAGCAGTACTTC. Its protein product is CASSSLGANYEQYF. This chain uses TRBV11-2 with TRBJ2-7, with D perhaps TRBD1 (6 bases). The CDR3 sequence is 14 residues long. Between the trimmed V and J ends, which lost 4 bases and 3 bases, there was a span of 13 bases. CDR1 SGHAT and CDR2 FQNNGV come from the germline V gene.

This chain connects TRBV3-1 (or the pseudogene TRBV3-2) to TRBJ1-2; unclear D gene. The CDR3 extends over 12 amino acids. CDR1 and CDR2 from the germline V gene are LGHDT and YNNKEL (reference sequence). V was cut by 2 bases and J by 6 bases, with 7 bases left in between. The chain's CDR3 is CASSQFVNGYTF. The CDR3 region has the DNA TGTGCCAGCAGCCAATTTGTCAATGGCTACACCTTC.

The rearrangement uses TRBV19 and TRBJ2-2; a possible D gene is TRBD2 (5 bases). CDR3 length equals 16 residues. V was pared by 8 bases and J by 5 bases, with 21 bases between. The germline gives CDR1 LNHDA, CDR2 SQIVND (reference sequence). As DNA, the CDR3 is TGTGCCAGTGTTCCCTCGGGGTTCGGAAGTACCGGGGAGCTGTTTTTT. This sequence encodes CASVPSGFGSTGELFF.

J is TRBJ1-5 and V is TRBV6-5; the D is unclear. V was clipped by 6 bases and J by 0 bases, with 12 bases between them. The CDR3 consists of 15 residues. CDR1 MNHEY and CDR2 SVGAGI come from the germline V gene. CDR3 nucleotide sequence: TGTGCCAGCAGAAATGGGAGAGATAGCAATCAGCCCCAGCATTTT. Its protein product is CASRNGRDSNQPQHF.

The gene calls are TRBV5-1 and TRBJ2-7; 8 bases are a match to TRBD1. In germline, CDR1 is SGHRS, CDR2 YFSETQ. Losses at the gene ends were 0 bases for V and 1 base for J; bases not matched to a gene: 0. The CDR3 has 14 amino acids. CDR3 in amino acids: CASSLDRGSYEQYF. The CDR3 coding sequence is TGCGCCAGCAGCTTGGACAGGGGGTCCTACGAGCAGTACTTC. Full variable domain (remainder filled in from reference TRBV5-1 and TRBJ2-7): KAGVTQTPRYLIKTRGQQVTLSCSPISGHRSVSWYQQTPGQGLQFLFEYFSETQRNKGNFPGRFSGRQFSNSRSEMNVSTLELGDSALYLCASSLDRGSYEQYFGPGTRLTVT.

The chain combines TRBV3-1 (or the pseudogene TRBV3-2) with TRBJ1-4, with TRBD1 as a possible D gene (5 bases). The CDR3 spans 12 residues. Trimming removed 5 bases from V and 5 bases from J, with 6 bases in between. CDR1 and CDR2 (germline): LGHDT, YNNKEL (reference sequence). CDR3 in amino acids: CASSRGNEKLFF. CDR3 nucleotides: TGTGCCAGCAGCAGGGGCAATGAAAAACTGTTTTTT.

This clone appeared once. V and J are TRBV5-1 and TRBJ1-2; D uncertain. Trimming stripped 4 bases from V and 2 bases from J, with 9 bases between. CDR3 size: 13 residues. The germline gives CDR1 SGHRS, CDR2 YFSETQ. The CDR3 DNA reads TGCGCCAGCAGCGCAGAGGCAAACTATGGCTACACCTTC. Residues: CASSAEANYGYTF.

V usage is TRBV6-6 and J usage is TRBJ2-1; D unclear. V lost 6 bases to trimming and J lost 2 bases, with 8 bases between them. This CDR3 comprises 13 residues. CDR1 is MNHNY and CDR2 is SVGAGI in the germline V gene (reference sequence). CDR3 coding DNA: TGTGCCAGCAGGCCGAGGACCTACAATGAGCAGTTCTTC. Its translation is CASRPRTYNEQFF.

This chain connects TRBV29-1 to TRBJ2-2; the D is unclear. V lost 6 bases and J 3 bases, leaving 5 bases between the germline ends. The CDR3 covers 11 residues. CDR1 and CDR2 from the germline V gene are SQVTM and ANQGSEA. The CDR3 nucleotides are TGCAGCGTCCTAGACACCGGGGAGCTGTTTTTT. Amino acid sequence: CSVLDTGELFF.

The count of this clone is one. The J gene is TRBJ1-1, the V gene TRBV18; 7 bases are a match to TRBD1. With 3 bases clipped from V and 0 bases from J, the junction kept 4 bases outside the gene matches. The CDR3 has 15 amino acids. Germline loops: CDR1 KGHSH, CDR2 LQKENI. The DNA of the CDR3 is TGTGCCAGCTCACCCTCGACAGGGATGAACACTGAAGCTTTCTTT. Translated: CASSPSTGMNTEAFF.

This chain joins TRBV20-1 and TRBJ2-7; TRBD1 matches at 7 bases. Germline V gene lookup returns CDR1 DFQATT and CDR2 SNEGSKA (reference sequence). The CDR3 runs to 14 residues. V lost 3 bases and J lost 6; bases outside the gene matches: 11. The CDR3 region has the DNA TGCAGTGCTAGTTCCGAGACAGGGTTGTTCGAGCAGTACTTC. It translates to CSASSETGLFEQYF.

This clone was counted once. This chain links TRBV5-1 with TRBJ2-7, with D possibly matching TRBD1 (5 bases). V was trimmed by 0 bases and J by 9 bases, leaving 13 bases between them. This CDR3 comprises 13 residues. The germline V gene has CDR1 SGHRS and CDR2 YFSETQ. The CDR3 here is CASSLEGVVRQYF. The CDR3 DNA reads TGCGCCAGCAGCTTGGAAGGGGTGGTCCGGCAGTACTTC.

The count of this clone is one. V is TRBV27 and J is TRBJ1-5; D unresolved. This CDR3 spans 13 amino acids. V was trimmed by 2 bases and J by 7 bases, leaving 9 bases between them. Per the germline V gene, CDR1 is MNHEY and CDR2 is SMNVEV (reference sequence). The CDR3 DNA reads TGTGCCAGCAGTTTAGCCCCAGTGCAGCCCCAGCATTTT. Its translation is CASSLAPVQPQHF.

The chain joins TRBV25-1 to TRBJ1-1; D is uncertain. The germline gives CDR1 MGHDK, CDR2 SYGVNS. CDR3 size: 15 residues. The germline V and J ends were trimmed by 5 bases and 4 bases, with 17 bases remaining between them. The CDR3 region has the DNA TGTGCCAGCAGTCCTTTAGGAGGTTTTGGCACTGAAGCTTTCTTT. This encodes CASSPLGGFGTEAFF.